This TCR beta chain derives from a study of blood T cell repertoires in COVID-19. Across the study: Sites across the United States, Italy and Spain contributed samples from acute and convalescent COVID-19. In each case, the material was cDNA or gDNA derived from T cells, B-cell-depleted T cells, or PBMCs.

Participant ages covered about 18 to 100 years across around 25 US areas. Participant reports of clinical history set cohort assignment. Looked up from germline, CDR1 is SGHRS and CDR2 is YFSETQ. The CDR3 has 16 residues. Trimming at V came to 4 bases and at J to 8 bases, leaving 15 bases not matched to a gene. Sequenced by immunoSEQ multiplex PCR; TCRdb stores in-frame clones only, minus some. The data hold around 300,000 clones, with 87% observed a single time. V usage is TRBV5-1 and J usage is TRBJ1-2; 9 positions agree with TRBD1. The source of this sequence is a woman aged 40 to 49 who had recovered from COVID-19. The sample consisted of PBMCs or T cells enriched from blood (not recorded which). The CDR3 sequence is CASSQGQGRVSGGYTF. As DNA, the CDR3 is TGCGCCAGCAGCCAAGGACAGGGGAGGGTTTCGGGCGGCTACACCTTC.